Following are 25 T cell receptor beta chains from one sample sequenced in a study of blood T cells in healthy people across ages. For the second PCR, which ran for 7 to 11 cycles, a sample-barcoded 5' primer and a J-beta primer mix were used. TCRdb analysed the 5' RACE reads with MiXCR anew, one entry per CDR3 protein. The profile shows about 1,000,000 distinct CDR3 sequences, 35% to 50% of them singletons. Sequencing was done on a sample of blood. Every receptor here comes from a woman aged 55-70 years in good health.

This clonotype showed up just a few times. The J gene is TRBJ2-5, the V gene TRBV20-1, with 13 bases aligning to TRBD2. Unmatched junction bases numbered 16, after V lost 3 bases and J lost 6 bases. This CDR3 region has 18 residues. Germline V gene data show CDR1 as DFQATT and CDR2 as SNEGSKA (reference sequence). CDR3: CSASPVTGLAGDSKTQYF. The CDR3 region has the DNA TGCAGTGCTAGTCCAGTGACCGGACTAGCGGGAGACAGTAAGACCCAGTACTTC.

The chain employs TRBV5-1 and TRBJ1-1; D gene unclear. Germline V lookup: CDR1 SGHRS, CDR2 YFSETQ. The V end lost 4 bases, the J end lost 1 base, and 11 bases lay between the germline ends. The CDR3 covers 14 residues. The CDR3 region is CASSHPGPNTEAFF. CDR3 bases: TGCGCCAGCAGCCACCCGGGCCCGAACACTGAAGCTTTCTTT. Variable domain in full (rest from reference TRBV5-1 and TRBJ1-1): KAGVTQTPRYLIKTRGQQVTLSCSPISGHRSVSWYQQTPGQGLQFLFEYFSETQRNKGNFPGRFSGRQFSNSRSEMNVSTLELGDSALYLCASSHPGPNTEAFFGQGTRLTVV.

This clonotype was counted only a few times. The genes are TRBV24-1 and TRBJ2-5; either TRBD1 or TRBD2 may fit D (5 bases each). This CDR3 is 14 amino acids long. Germline V CDR1 and CDR2: KGHDR, SFDVKD. Deletions cut 4 bases from V and 2 bases from J, with 10 bases between. The CDR3 is CATSEAREQETQYF. CDR3 DNA sequence: TGTGCCACCAGTGAAGCCAGGGAGCAAGAGACCCAGTACTTC.

A remark on this clonotype: A read error may be the cause here, since a much bigger clone is one base away. The chain uses TRBV2 and TRBJ2-3, with 9 bases that match TRBD2. The trim removed 7 bases at V and 5 bases at J, leaving 7 bases unmatched. Germline lookup yields CDR1 SNHLY and CDR2 FYNNEI. This CDR3 region has 14 residues. This CDR3 is CASKKREVIDTQYF. In DNA form, the CDR3 reads TGTGCCAGCAAGAAGCGGGAGGTTATAGATACGCAGTATTTT. Full variable domain (remainder filled in from reference TRBV2 and TRBJ2-3): EPEVTQTPSHQVTQMGQEVILRCVPISNHLYFYWYRQILGQKVEFLVSFYNNEISEKSEIFDDQFSVERPDGSNFTLKIRSTKLEDSAMYFCASKKREVIDTQYFGPGTRLTVL.

The chain joins TRBV6-5 to TRBJ1-1; tentatively, D is TRBD1 (6 bases). Germline CDR1 is MNHEY and CDR2 is SVGAGI. Trimming shortened V by 4 bases and J by 11 bases, and 20 bases separated the two germline ends. CDR3 length: 14 amino acids. The DNA of the CDR3 is TGTGCCAGCAGTTCGACAGGTTCCCCGGGTGGGGCTTTCTTT. Protein product: CASSSTGSPGGAFF.

Only a few counts were recorded for this clonotype. The chain carries TRBV25-1 and TRBJ1-1; 7 nucleotides agree with TRBD1. The CDR3 is 16 amino acids. Germline assignment: CDR1 MGHDK and CDR2 SYGVNS. V lost 3 bases and J lost 5; bases outside the gene matches: 12. CDR3 region: CASSDLDSRGGTEAFF. The CDR3 DNA reads as TGTGCCAGCAGTGATCTCGATAGCAGGGGGGGGACTGAAGCTTTCTTT. Drawing the rest from reference TRBV25-1 and TRBJ1-1, the complete variable domain is EADIYQTPRYLVIGTGKKITLECSQTMGHDKMYWYQQDPGMELHLIHYSYGVNSTEKGDLSSESTVSRIRTEHFPLTLESARPSHTSQYLCASSDLDSRGGTEAFFGQGTRLTVV.

This clonotype was found a few times. The chain has TRBV24-1 and TRBJ2-5; 12 bases align to TRBD2. This CDR3 has 17 amino acids. Germline loops: CDR1 KGHDR, CDR2 SFDVKD. The V and J ends lost 4 bases and 4 bases, in that order; junction bases with no gene match: 9. The chain's CDR3 is CATSETSGRAGGETQYF. CDR3 DNA sequence: TGTGCCACCAGTGAGACTAGCGGGAGAGCTGGTGGAGAGACCCAGTACTTC.

This clonotype has just a few counts. The V gene is TRBV7-9, the J gene TRBJ2-1, with 11 positions matching TRBD2. With 8 bases clipped from V and 4 bases from J, the junction kept 7 bases outside the gene matches. Germline values: CDR1 SEHNR, CDR2 FQNEAQ (reference sequence). The CDR3 runs to 15 residues. The CDR3 sequence is CASPTGTSGYNEQFF. The CDR3 region has the DNA TGTGCCAGCCCCACCGGGACTAGCGGTTACAATGAGCAGTTCTTC.

Comments on this clonotype: One end of the junction fails to match germline, which may point to a read error. The chain joins TRBV7-9 to TRBJ2-3, with a tentative D call TRBD1 (5 bases). The CDR3 contains 13 residues. Looked up from germline, CDR1 is SEHNR and CDR2 is FQNEAQ (reference sequence). This CDR3 is CVSSKGPTDTQYF. The CDR3 DNA is TGTGTCAGCAGCAAGGGGCCCACAGATACGCAGTATTTT. The full variable domain, completed using reference TRBV7-9 and TRBJ2-3, is DTGVSQNPRHKITKRGQNVTFRCDPISEHNRLYWYRQTLGQGPEFLTYFQNEAQLEKSRLLSDRFSAERPKGSFSTLEIQRTEQGDSAMYLCVSSKGPTDTQYFGPGTRLTVL.

The sample holds a few counts of this clonotype. The chain has TRBV9 and TRBJ2-5; D may correspond to TRBD1 or TRBD2 (6 bases each). There are 15 residues in the CDR3. V was clipped by 4 bases and J by 4 bases, with 17 bases between them. Germline-derived CDR1 and CDR2 are SGDLS and YYNGEE. The CDR3 sequence: CASSPWGARGETQYF. CDR3 nucleotides: TGTGCCAGCAGCCCATGGGGGGCGCGAGGAGAGACCCAGTACTTC.

This chain joins TRBV6-1 and TRBJ2-7; no clear D gene. CDR3 size: 13 residues. Trimming took 3 bases from V and 4 from J, leaving 10 bases between them. The germline gives CDR1 MNHNS, CDR2 SASEGT. Here the CDR3 reads CASSDGRNYEQYF. The CDR3 DNA sequence: TGTGCCAGCAGTGACGGCAGGAATTACGAGCAGTACTTC.

This clonotype was seen only a few times. V and J are TRBV7-9 and TRBJ2-1; D possibly corresponds to TRBD2 (6 bases). This CDR3 comprises 15 residues. CDR1 and CDR2 from the germline V gene are SEHNR and FQNEAQ (reference sequence). Between the trimmed V and J ends, which lost 0 bases and 4 bases, there was a span of 10 bases. This chain's CDR3 is CASSLARGTYNEQFF. For the CDR3, the DNA is TGTGCCAGCAGCTTAGCCCGGGGGACTTACAATGAGCAGTTCTTC.

The chain carries TRBV5-1 and TRBJ2-7; 9 bases match TRBD1. With V trimmed by 6 bases and J by 2 bases, 12 bases remained unmatched. This CDR3 has 16 residues. In germline, CDR1 is SGHRS, CDR2 YFSETQ. As DNA, the CDR3 is TGCGCCAGCACCCCTTGGGGTGGGGACAGGGCCTACGAGCAGTACTTC. Its protein product is CASTPWGGDRAYEQYF.

The sample holds a few counts of this clonotype. This chain connects TRBV7-9 to TRBJ2-7; D is perhaps TRBD2 (6 bases). Trimming cost V 1 base and J 2 bases, with 18 bases left between them. Looked up from germline, CDR1 is SEHNR and CDR2 is FQNEAQ (reference sequence). CDR3 length: 17 residues. The CDR3 DNA sequence: TGTGCCAGCAGCTTAGAAGTATTAGCTAGCGAGACCTACGAGCAGTACTTC. This translates into CASSLEVLASETYEQYF.

This clonotype was seen only a few times. This chain links TRBV20-1 with TRBJ2-5, with 8 nucleotides matching TRBD2. Per germline, CDR1 DFQATT and CDR2 SNEGSKA (reference sequence). This CDR3 contains 17 residues. J gave up 3 bases and V 7 bases, and 19 bases lay outside the gene matches. CDR3 sequence: CSVEGLVDPNWEETQYF. The CDR3 DNA is TGCAGTGTCGAGGGACTAGTCGACCCGAACTGGGAAGAGACCCAGTACTTC.

The chain employs TRBV20-1 and TRBJ2-1; the D gene could be TRBD1 or TRBD2 (5 bases each). Germline V gene lookup returns CDR1 DFQATT and CDR2 SNEGSKA (reference sequence). V shed 3 bases and J shed 12 bases, with 9 bases lying between them. The CDR3 is 10 residues long. The CDR3 loop is CSASVGAQFF. The CDR3 nucleotides read TGCAGTGCTAGCGTCGGGGCGCAGTTCTTC.

V gene TRBV7-2 combines with J gene TRBJ2-1, with D perhaps matching TRBD1 (5 bases). The CDR3 runs 15 residues. With 5 bases removed from V and 1 base from J, the gap between germline ends came to 12 bases. Germline V gene data show CDR1 as SGHTA and CDR2 as FQGNSA. The CDR3 sequence: CASSLRGWSYNEQFF. As DNA, the CDR3 is TGTGCCAGCAGCCTTAGGGGATGGTCCTACAATGAGCAGTTCTTC.

The J gene is TRBJ2-5, the V gene TRBV2; 9 positions agree with TRBD2. This CDR3 comprises 15 residues. The germline V gene encodes CDR1 SNHLY and CDR2 FYNNEI. V lost 6 bases and J lost 11; bases outside the gene matches: 16. CDR3 nucleotide sequence: TGTGCCAGCAGGGCAAGGGTTAGCGGGAGCGGGGAGCAGTACTTC. This sequence encodes CASRARVSGSGEQYF. Looking up the rest from reference TRBV2 and TRBJ2-5 gives the full variable domain: EPEVTQTPSHQVTQMGQEVILRCVPISNHLYFYWYRQILGQKVEFLVSFYNNEISEKSEIFDDQFSVERPDGSNFTLKIRSTKLEDSAMYFCASRARVSGSGEQYFGPGTRLLVL.

V is TRBV6-6 and J is TRBJ2-3; TRBD2 matches at 8 bases. V lost 6 bases to trimming and J lost 11 bases; unmatched junction nucleotides: 13. The CDR3 consists of 14 residues. Germline CDR1 and CDR2: MNHNY and SVGAGI (reference sequence). Here the CDR3 reads CASSPGTNGRGQYF. The CDR3 bases are TGTGCCAGCAGCCCAGGGACTAACGGGAGGGGGCAGTATTTT.

The V and J genes are TRBV30 and TRBJ1-2; 10 bases are shared with TRBD1. V dropped 5 bases and J dropped 6; count of bases not matched to a gene: 6. This CDR3 comprises 13 residues. The germline V gene encodes CDR1 GTSNPN and CDR2 SVGIG (reference sequence). CDR3 protein: CAWADRGFDGYTF. CDR3 in DNA: TGTGCCTGGGCGGACAGGGGGTTTGATGGCTACACCTTC.

The chain links TRBV10-3 to TRBJ2-7, with TRBD2 as a possible D gene (5 bases). Trimming left V 0 bases short and J 3 bases short, with 12 bases between. Germline V gene data show CDR1 as ENHRY and CDR2 as SYGVKD. The CDR3 consists of 15 residues. CDR3 region: CAISESGKGDYEQYF. CDR3 coding DNA: TGTGCCATCAGTGAGTCAGGGAAGGGAGACTACGAGCAGTACTTC.

The sample holds a few counts of this clonotype. V and J are TRBV5-6 and TRBJ2-5; no reliable D call. CDR1 is SGHDT, CDR2 YYEEEE, per germline. V lost 0 bases and J 1 base, leaving 10 bases between the germline ends. The CDR3 has 15 residues. The CDR3 DNA sequence: TGTGCCAGCAGCTTGGACCTAGGGCCCCAAGAGACCCAGTACTTC. It translates to CASSLDLGPQETQYF.

This rearrangement joins TRBV10-3 to TRBJ1-2; 9 bases are a match to TRBD1. V gave up 6 bases and J gave up 9 bases; unmatched junction bases: 11. This CDR3 is built from 14 residues. Germline V gene lookup returns CDR1 ENHRY and CDR2 SYGVKD. The CDR3 loop reads CAIRDRGLICSYTF. In DNA form, the CDR3 reads TGTGCCATCAGGGACAGGGGTCTTATTTGTAGCTACACCTTC.

The chain couples TRBV20-1 to TRBJ2-1; 9 nucleotides match TRBD2. The J call may be faulty, since TRBJ2-7 better matches the DNA end. Germline CDR1 and CDR2: DFQATT and SNEGSKA (reference sequence). This CDR3 has 13 amino acids. CDR3 in DNA: TGCAGTGCGCGACTAGCGGATTCCTACGAGCAGTACTTC. Translating gives CSARLADSYEQYF.

The sample holds a few counts of this clonotype. The chain joins TRBV20-1 to TRBJ2-3; D tentatively reads TRBD1 or TRBD2 (5 bases each). V gave up 5 bases and J gave up 14 bases, with 29 bases separating them. CDR3 length: 15 residues. Germline CDR1 DFQATT, CDR2 SNEGSKA (reference sequence). In DNA, the CDR3 is TGCAGTGCTCAGAATGACGCTCAGGGACGGGTACACCCGTATTTT. Translated: CSAQNDAQGRVHPYF.